This T cell receptor (beta chain) was documented in a study of blood T cell repertoires in COVID-19. This CDR3 has 15 residues. V was shortened by 9 bases and J by 1 base, with 17 bases between the two germline ends. Per the germline V gene, CDR1 is MNHEY and CDR2 is SVGAGI. Clones were read by immunoSEQ multiplex PCR, and TCRdb kept only the in-frame ones, dropping some. This table has roughly 400,000 clones, about nine tenths appearing once. What was sequenced was PBMCs or T cells enriched from blood (not recorded which). The chain links TRBV6-5 to TRBJ2-3; perhaps TRBD2 as D (5 bases). The source of this sequence is a woman aged 30 to 39 who had recovered from COVID-19. DNA for the CDR3: TGTGCCAGTTGTTGCAGCGGAAGCCGCACAGATACGCAGTATTTT. It translates to CASCCSGSRTDTQYF.